The rows below give T cell receptor beta chains drawn from one sample of a study of T cells in Graves' hyperthyroidism and ophthalmopathy. TCRdb recomputed calls from the multiplex PCR reads with MiXCR, one row per CDR3 protein. The data contain about 560,000 distinct CDR3 sequences, 16% of them singletons. Sequencing was carried out using blood. These receptors all come from a woman between 18 and 29 years old with Graves' hyperthyroidism. CDR3s include the opening cysteine and the closing phenylalanine or tryptophan. Each record gives: CDR3 length, clone size, V gene, J gene, D gene, CDR3 protein, CDR3 DNA. D genes are given only for firm matches. Rows give clone size only sometimes, using once, few, many, or a class for an expanded clone.

14	many	TRBV11-2	TRBJ2-7	TRBD2	CASSLGGATYEQYF	TGTGCCAGCAGCTTGGGAGGGGCCACCTACGAGCAGTACTTC
17	many	TRBV5-1	TRBJ2-1	-	CASSLRVGTSSYNEQFF	TGCGCCAGCAGCCTCAGGGTAGGGACCAGCTCCTACAATGAGCAGTTCTTC
15	-	TRBV28	TRBJ2-2	-	CASRTLRTTPGELFF	TGTGCCAGCAGGACCCTCCGGACCACCCCTGGGGAGCTGTTTTTT
15	few	TRBV28	TRBJ2-1	-	CASSLRESSYNERFF	TGTGCCAGCAGTTTGCGTGAGAGCTCCTACAATGAGCGGTTCTTC
15	few	TRBV19	TRBJ2-1	-	CASSIISGAYNEQFF	TGTGCCAGTAGTATTATCAGCGGCGCCTACAATGAGCAGTTCTTC
15	many	TRBV7-9	TRBJ2-1	TRBD1	CASSLALGTANEQFF	TGTGCCAGCAGCTTAGCGCTTGGGACAGCCAATGAGCAGTTCTTC
13	-	TRBV5-1	TRBJ2-7	-	CASSLELSPRQYF	TGCGCCAGCAGCTTGGAGCTGAGTCCTCGGCAGTACTTC
12	many	TRBV28	TRBJ2-2	-	CASKLDTGELFF	TGTGCCAGCAAACTAGACACCGGGGAGCTGTTTTTT
14	many	TRBV24-1	TRBJ2-7	-	CATSDLPSSGEQYF	TGTGCCACCAGTGATTTGCCATCTTCGGGCGAGCAGTACTTC
14	-	TRBV24-1	TRBJ2-7	-	CAPSHQRGPYEQYF	TGTGCCCCCTCTCATCAGAGGGGTCCCTACGAGCAGTACTTC
14	many	TRBV7-9	TRBJ2-7	-	CASSSSLQGYEQYF	TGTGCCAGCAGCTCCAGCCTGCAGGGTTACGAGCAGTACTTC
18	-	TRBV6-5	TRBJ2-1	TRBD2	CASSYGPLTSGRMDEQFF	TGTGCCAGCAGTTACGGACCGCTGACTAGCGGGAGAATGGATGAGCAGTTCTTC
14	few	TRBV4-2	TRBJ2-3	-	CASSQDRKTDTQYF	TGTGCCAGCAGCCAAGACCGTAAGACAGATACGCAGTATTTT
14	-	TRBV12-3/TRBV12-4	TRBJ2-7	-	CASSSWDKPYEQYF	TGTGCCAGCAGTTCTTGGGACAAACCCTACGAGCAGTACTTC
14	many	TRBV18	TRBJ2-7	-	CASSPPPGHEVQYF	TGTGCCAGCTCACCACCGCCAGGACATGAAGTGCAGTACTTC
12	-	TRBV24-1	TRBJ2-3	-	CATSDSQVAQYF	TGTGCCACCAGTGATTCACAGGTTGCGCAGTATTTT
15	-	TRBV28	TRBJ2-1	TRBD2	CASSLILAGINEQFF	TGTGCCAGCAGTTTGATCCTAGCGGGGATCAATGAGCAGTTCTTC
15	few	TRBV20-1	TRBJ2-7	-	CSARDVKREPYEQYF	TGCAGTGCTAGAGATGTTAAACGGGAGCCCTACGAGCAGTACTTC
14	many	TRBV6-1	TRBJ1-4	TRBD1	CASSQTGTGEKLFF	TGTGCCAGCAGTCAGACAGGGACAGGTGAAAAACTGTTTTTT
18	-	TRBV11-1	TRBJ2-7	TRBD2	CASTGRDKGLADPYEQYF	TGTGCCAGCACCGGTCGGGATAAGGGACTAGCGGACCCCTACGAGCAGTACTTC
13	-	TRBV7-9	TRBJ2-3	TRBD2	CASSLGGLDTQYF	TGTGCCAGCAGCTTGGGGGGGTTGGATACGCAGTATTTT
14	few	TRBV5-6	TRBJ2-1	-	CASSFGSSGAEQFF	TGTGCCAGCAGCTTTGGGTCCTCCGGTGCTGAGCAGTTCTTC
19	many	TRBV27	TRBJ2-7	TRBD1	CASSLRYRQGAVWMGEQYF	TGTGCCAGCAGTTTACGTTATCGGCAGGGGGCAGTCTGGATGGGGGAGCAGTACTTC
15	-	TRBV29-1	TRBJ1-6	-	CSVEVQGRDNSPLHF	TGCAGCGTTGAAGTCCAGGGAAGGGATAATTCACCCCTCCACTTT
17	few	TRBV27	TRBJ2-1	TRBD2	CASKRTSGGGSYNEQFF	TGTGCCAGCAAACGGACTAGCGGGGGAGGTTCCTACAATGAGCAGTTCTTC
14	-	TRBV7-2	TRBJ2-2	-	CASSLVYSTGELFF	TGTGCCAGCAGCTTAGTGTACTCCACCGGGGAGCTGTTTTTT
15	few	TRBV6-5	TRBJ2-7	TRBD1	CASSLYPNRGYEQYF	TGTGCCAGCAGTTTGTACCCGAACAGGGGCTACGAGCAGTACTTC
14	many	TRBV7-2	TRBJ1-4	TRBD1	CASSDRTGNEKLFF	TGTGCCAGCAGCGACAGGACAGGGAATGAAAAACTGTTTTTT
15	many	TRBV27	TRBJ1-6	TRBD1	CASSFLTGFNSPLHF	TGTGCCAGCAGTTTCCTGACAGGGTTTAATTCACCCCTCCACTTT
14	-	TRBV5-1	TRBJ2-5	TRBD2	CASSLLLREKTQYF	TGCGCCAGCAGCTTGTTGTTGCGGGAGAAGACCCAGTACTTC
14	many	TRBV9	TRBJ1-5	-	CASSQANSNQPQHF	TGTGCCAGCAGCCAGGCGAATAGCAATCAGCCCCAGCATTTT
13	few	TRBV10-3	TRBJ2-5	-	CAISGSSEETQYF	TGTGCCATCAGTGGTAGTAGCGAAGAGACCCAGTACTTC
15	-	TRBV5-4	TRBJ1-2	-	CASSLEAEGGGGYTF	TGTGCCAGCAGCTTGGAGGCGGAGGGAGGAGGAGGCTACACCTTC
13	-	TRBV7-2	TRBJ2-7	-	CASSSGHGYEQYF	TGTGCCAGCAGCTCCGGACACGGCTACGAGCAGTACTTC
15	many	TRBV4-1	TRBJ2-7	TRBD2	CASSPTSGRAYEQYF	TGCGCCAGCAGCCCGACTAGCGGGAGGGCCTACGAGCAGTACTTC
15	-	TRBV20-1	TRBJ1-5	TRBD1	CSARTGAYSNQPQHF	TGCAGTGCTAGGACAGGGGCATATAGCAATCAGCCCCAGCATTTT
13	many	TRBV7-2	TRBJ2-7	-	CASSPGGIHEQYF	TGTGCCAGCAGCCCAGGAGGGATCCACGAGCAGTACTTC
17	-	TRBV4-1	TRBJ1-5	-	CASSRISLGGAGQPQHF	TGCGCCAGCAGCCGGATATCTTTGGGAGGGGCGGGTCAGCCCCAGCATTTT
13	many	TRBV12-3/TRBV12-4	TRBJ2-7	-	CASSLQVPYEQYF	TGTGCCAGCAGTTTACAGGTTCCCTACGAGCAGTACTTC
13	many	TRBV12-3/TRBV12-4	TRBJ2-1	-	CASSLLGQGEQFF	TGTGCCAGCAGTTTACTGGGGCAGGGTGAGCAGTTCTTC
11	-	TRBV6-5	TRBJ2-4	-	CASSFGGREYF	TGTGCCAGCAGTTTTGGGGGGCGGGAGTACTTC
16	-	TRBV9	TRBJ2-3	TRBD2	CASSVSGGAITDTQYF	TGTGCCAGCAGCGTTAGCGGGGGGGCAATAACAGATACGCAGTATTTT
16	many	TRBV5-1	TRBJ2-7	TRBD1	CASSTTGTGKLLGQYF	TGCGCCAGCAGCACTACCGGGACAGGGAAATTGTTGGGGCAGTACTTC
13	-	TRBV28	TRBJ2-3	-	CASRKRNADTQYF	TGTGCCAGCCGAAAAAGAAACGCAGATACGCAGTATTTT
16	-	TRBV13	TRBJ2-1	TRBD2	CASSIIGGTSGKKQFF	TGTGCCAGCAGCATTATAGGGGGGACTAGCGGGAAGAAGCAGTTCTTC
14	-	TRBV5-1	TRBJ2-7	-	CASSFQTGKYEQYF	TGCGCCAGCAGCTTCCAGACAGGCAAGTACGAGCAGTACTTC
15	-	TRBV4-3	TRBJ1-1	-	CASSQSVVGSWGAFF	TGCGCCAGCAGCCAATCGGTTGTCGGGTCATGGGGGGCTTTCTTT
14	many	TRBV18	TRBJ1-4	TRBD1	CASSPGQGSEKLFF	TGTGCCAGCTCACCAGGACAGGGGAGTGAAAAACTGTTTTTT
17	few	TRBV18	TRBJ2-1	-	CASSPPAIWSSYNEQFF	TGTGCCAGCTCACCGCCTGCAATCTGGAGCTCCTACAATGAGCAGTTCTTC
17	few	TRBV5-5	TRBJ1-5	-	CASSLEWPSYSNQPQHF	TGTGCCAGCAGCTTGGAATGGCCTTCTTATAGCAATCAGCCCCAGCATTTT
16	-	TRBV18	TRBJ2-7	-	CASSSNPAGTHYGQYF	TGTGCCAGCTCATCGAACCCGGCCGGGACCCACTACGGGCAGTACTTC
15	-	TRBV7-9	TRBJ1-4	-	CASSPSTGINEKLFF	TGTGCCAGCAGCCCCAGTACGGGAATTAATGAAAAACTGTTTTTT
14	-	TRBV9	TRBJ2-3	TRBD2	CASSAGLVADTQYF	TGTGCCAGCAGCGCGGGACTAGTCGCAGATACGCAGTATTTT
16	many	TRBV28	TRBJ2-3	-	CASSSLKSVSTDTQYF	TGTGCCAGCAGTAGTCTGAAGTCCGTATCCACAGATACGCAGTATTTT
19	-	TRBV25-1	TRBJ2-2	-	CASSDPLNSRGMNTGELFF	TGTGCCAGCAGTGACCCTCTTAATTCTCGCGGCATGAACACCGGGGAGCTGTTTTTT
18	few	TRBV10-1	TRBJ1-5	-	CASKSTDGRENSNQPQHF	TGCGCCAGCAAGAGTACGGACGGAAGGGAAAATAGCAATCAGCCCCAGCATTTT
14	many	TRBV6-1	TRBJ1-5	-	CASSSGNSNQPQHF	TGTGCCAGCAGTTCCGGGAATAGCAATCAGCCCCAGCATTTT
14	-	TRBV19	TRBJ1-2	TRBD1	CASSTGTGGNGYTF	TGTGCCAGTAGTACCGGGACAGGGGGCAATGGCTACACCTTC